Presented here are 11 T cell receptor beta chains from one specimen sequenced in a study of blood T cells in healthy people across ages. Sample-barcoded 5' priming and a J-beta primer mix drove a second PCR of roughly 6 to 12 cycles. MiXCR, applied by TCRdb to the 5' RACE reads, yields one record per CDR3 protein. The table records 1.5 million to 2 million distinct CDR3 sequences, about 50% of them present only once. The specimen was blood. These receptors came from a woman in her forties in good health.

This clonotype was seen a few times. The CDR3 reads CASTGQGAAYEQYF. The CDR3 DNA reads as TGTGCCAGCACGGGACAGGGGGCGGCCTACGAGCAGTACTTC. The genes are TRBV3-1 and TRBJ2-7; TRBD1 agrees at 12 bases. The CDR3 is 14 amino acids. V shed 7 bases and J 2 bases; nucleotides not matched to a gene: 3. The germline V gene encodes CDR1 LGHDT and CDR2 YNNKEL (reference sequence).

V usage is TRBV9 and J usage is TRBJ2-7, with 8 bases aligning to TRBD2. Trimming removed 4 bases from V and 0 bases from J; junction bases left unmatched: 9. Germline values: CDR1 SGDLS, CDR2 YYNGEE. The CDR3 runs 16 residues. The CDR3 region is CASSPGLVRVSYEQYF. The CDR3 DNA reads as TGTGCCAGCAGCCCGGGACTAGTTAGGGTCTCCTACGAGCAGTACTTC.

V is TRBV7-2 and J is TRBJ2-5, with 11 bases fitting TRBD2. The CDR3 contains 17 residues. From germline, CDR1 is SGHTA and CDR2 FQGNSA. V lost 5 bases to trimming and J lost 7 bases; unmatched junction nucleotides: 15. The CDR3 nucleotides read TGTGCCAGCAGCCTCATGTCGGTAGCGGGGGGGCCGGGGACCCAGTACTTC. Its translation: CASSLMSVAGGPGTQYF.

The chain joins TRBV4-3 to TRBJ2-1; perhaps D is TRBD1 or TRBD2 (5 bases each). Germline V lookup: CDR1 LGHNA, CDR2 YSLEER. The CDR3 loop spans 16 amino acids. V was cut by 0 bases and J by 6 bases, with 15 bases left in between. The CDR3 sequence: CASSQDRGFSFNEQFF. CDR3 coding DNA: TGCGCCAGCAGCCAAGATCGGGGCTTCAGTTTCAATGAGCAGTTCTTC.

With regard to this clonotype: The junction shows a germline mismatch at one end, possibly a read error. V and J are TRBV25-1 and TRBJ2-1; 8 bases line up with TRBD2. Germline V gene lookup returns CDR1 MGHDK and CDR2 SYGVNS. This CDR3 has 16 amino acids. In nucleotides, the CDR3 is TGTGCCAGCAGTGAGCAACAAGCGGGGGTAGGCAATGAGCAGTTCTTT. Protein product: CASSEQQAGVGNEQFF.

The chain links TRBV6-2 or TRBV6-3 to TRBJ2-7, with D maybe TRBD2 (6 bases). The CDR3 contains 16 residues. V dropped 7 bases and J dropped 2 bases, with 21 bases sitting between them. The germline CDR1 and CDR2 sequences are MNHEY and SVGEGT. In DNA, the CDR3 is TGTGCCAGCAAAGATTTTGGAGGGGACCACCCCTACGAGCAGTACTTC. Protein product: CASKDFGGDHPYEQYF.

This clonotype was counted only a few times. The chain is built from TRBV20-1 and TRBJ2-3, with 8 bases that match TRBD1. The CDR3 consists of 13 residues. V was pared by 4 bases and J by 4 bases, with 4 bases of the junction left unmatched. Per the germline V gene, CDR1 is DFQATT and CDR2 is SNEGSKA (reference sequence). For the CDR3, the DNA is TGCAGTGCTACCGGACAGGGTCCAGATACGCAGTATTTT. This encodes CSATGQGPDTQYF.

The chain is built from TRBV10-3 and TRBJ2-1; TRBD2 agrees at 11 bases. The CDR3 has 18 amino acids. J lost 5 bases, V lost 5 bases, and 14 bases had no gene match. Germline CDR1 is ENHRY and CDR2 is SYGVKD. Here the CDR3 reads CAISKGKGLAVSDNEQFF. The CDR3 DNA reads as TGTGCCATCAGTAAGGGGAAGGGACTAGCGGTTTCTGACAATGAGCAGTTCTTC.

The chain is built from TRBV2 and TRBJ2-3; possible D gene TRBD2, 6 bases. This CDR3 has 16 amino acids. Trimming cost V 2 bases and J 2 bases, with 14 bases left between them. The germline V gene encodes CDR1 SNHLY and CDR2 FYNNEI. Here the CDR3 reads CASSETWRGVTDTQYF. CDR3 in DNA: TGTGCCAGCAGTGAAACGTGGCGGGGTGTCACAGATACGCAGTATTTT.

This clonotype was seen a handful of times. The chain uses TRBV7-8 and TRBJ2-5; D gene ambiguous. V lost 4 bases to trimming and J lost 5 bases, with 17 bases between them. The germline V gene encodes CDR1 SGHVS and CDR2 FQNEAQ. The CDR3 has 15 residues. CDR3 in amino acids: CASSSRRRLGETQYF. The CDR3 coding sequence is TGTGCCAGCAGCTCCCGACGGCGCCTCGGGGAGACCCAGTACTTC.

This clonotype was counted only a few times. The gene calls are TRBV12-3 or TRBV12-4 and TRBJ2-1; TRBD2 matches at 10 bases. Unmatched junction bases numbered 9, after V lost 5 bases and J lost 8 bases. The CDR3 extends over 15 amino acids. DNA of the CDR3: TGTGCCAGCAGTGTAAGCGGGGGGGCCTCGGATGAGCAGTTCTTC. Translated, it gives CASSVSGGASDEQFF.